This passage covers 23 T cell receptor beta chains from one sample sequenced in a study of blood T cell repertoires in COVID-19. Data came from immunoSEQ multiplex PCR; TCRdb stores just in-frame clones and leaves some out. Of approximately 60,000 clones listed, around 80% are singletons. The sequencing sample was made of peripheral blood. The receptors derive from a man aged 55-75 years with COVID-19, enrolled during active disease.

The V gene is TRBV5-4, the J gene TRBJ2-5; 7 nucleotides align to TRBD1. The CDR3 sequence is 14 residues long. CDR1 is SGHNT, CDR2 YYREEE, per germline (reference sequence). V gave up 3 bases and J gave up 6 bases; unmatched junction bases: 8. CDR3 DNA: TGTGCCAGCAGCTCCCGTGACAGGGTAAAGACCCAGTACTTC. Its translation is CASSSRDRVKTQYF.

The chain combines TRBV6-1 with TRBJ2-7; TRBD2 matches 13 bases. V trimming: 2 bases; J trimming: 0 bases; junction bases outside the gene matches: 4. CDR1 and CDR2 from the germline V gene are MNHNS and SASEGT. There are 17 residues in the CDR3. DNA for the CDR3: TGTGCCAGCAGTGAAAGGACTAGCGGGAGTGTCTCCTACGAGCAGTACTTC. It codes for CASSERTSGSVSYEQYF.

This sequence joins TRBV28 and TRBJ1-5; 7 bases match TRBD1. Germline CDR1 is MDHEN and CDR2 is SYDVKM. With 5 bases clipped from V and 11 bases from J, the junction kept 9 bases outside the gene matches. The CDR3 contains 13 residues. This CDR3 reads CASSIGAQGAQHF. The CDR3 DNA sequence: TGTGCCAGCAGTATCGGGGCTCAGGGGGCCCAGCATTTT.

This chain links TRBV5-1 with TRBJ1-3; TRBD1 matches at 8 bases. The J segment lost 3 bases and the V segment lost 1 base, leaving 6 bases of the junction unmatched. The CDR3 loop spans 16 amino acids. Germline CDR1 and CDR2: SGHRS and YFSETQ. CDR3 region: CASSLTAGGYGNTIYF. CDR3 DNA: TGCGCCAGCAGCTTGACCGCAGGGGGCTATGGAAACACCATATATTTT.

A remark on this clone: A much larger clone sits a single nucleotide away, making a read error possible. CDR3 in amino acids: CASSPRDSSYNEQFF. CDR3 sequence (DNA): TGTGCCAGCAGCCCCCGGGACAGCTCCTACAATGAGCAGTTCTTC. This sequence joins TRBV5-4 and TRBJ2-1, with TRBD1 matching 7 bases. The germline V gene encodes CDR1 SGHNT and CDR2 YYREEE (reference sequence). CDR3 length: 15 residues. J gave up 0 bases and V 4 bases, and 4 bases lay outside the gene matches.

This sequence joins TRBV29-1 and TRBJ2-3, with TRBD2 matching over 11 bases. Germline assignment: CDR1 SQVTM and CDR2 ANQGSEA. This CDR3 has 12 amino acids. The trim removed 7 bases at V and 4 bases at J, leaving 1 base unmatched. CDR3 sequence reads: CSELAGADTQYF. CDR3 DNA sequence: TGCAGCGAACTAGCGGGAGCAGATACGCAGTATTTT.

The chain employs TRBV6-2 or TRBV6-3 and TRBJ2-1; tentatively, D is TRBD2 (5 bases). The CDR3 extends over 12 amino acids. The V end was cut by 3 bases, the J end by 6 bases, with 6 bases between. Germline V gene data show CDR1 as MNHEY and CDR2 as SVGEGT. CDR3 loop: CASSYAGNEQFF. CDR3 in DNA: TGTGCCAGCAGTTATGCGGGCAATGAGCAGTTCTTC.

The rearrangement links TRBV19 to TRBJ2-1; perhaps TRBD1 as D (5 bases). The V and J ends lost 0 bases and 14 bases respectively, with 11 bases between them. Per germline, CDR1 LNHDA and CDR2 SQIVND (reference sequence). This CDR3 has 12 amino acids. CDR3 amino acids: CASSIDRVQEFF. The CDR3 DNA is TGTGCCAGTAGTATAGATCGAGTACAGGAGTTCTTC.

The V gene is TRBV29-1, the J gene TRBJ2-6; 7 positions agree with TRBD2. Per the germline V gene, CDR1 is SQVTM and CDR2 is ANQGSEA. The V gene end was trimmed by 6 bases and the J gene end by 2 bases; junction bases not matched to a gene: 1. The length of the CDR3 is 13 residues. Written as DNA, the CDR3 is TGCAGCGTGGGGGGGACTGGGGCCAACGTCCTGACTTTC. Its translation is CSVGGTGANVLTF.

The V gene is TRBV3-1 (or the pseudogene TRBV3-2), the J gene TRBJ1-1, with 7 bases that match TRBD1. The V and J ends lost 4 bases and 1 base, in that order; junction bases with no gene match: 3. The CDR3 extends over 14 amino acids. The V gene's germline CDR1 is LGHDT and CDR2 YNNKEL (reference sequence). The chain's CDR3 is CASSPWTGNTEAFF. Here the CDR3 DNA reads TGTGCCAGCAGCCCATGGACAGGGAACACTGAAGCTTTCTTT.

V usage is TRBV6-5 and J usage is TRBJ2-5, with 7 bases lining up with TRBD2. With 7 bases clipped from V and 4 bases from J, the junction kept 6 bases outside the gene matches. The CDR3 is made up of 13 amino acids. Germline lookup yields CDR1 MNHEY and CDR2 SVGAGI. The CDR3 is CASISSGTETQYF. The CDR3 DNA reads TGTGCCAGCATCTCGAGCGGGACAGAGACCCAGTACTTC.

This clone was counted only a few times. This chain connects TRBV7-9 to TRBJ1-6, with 8 nucleotides matching TRBD1. CDR1 and CDR2 (germline): SEHNR, FQNEAQ (reference sequence). CDR3 length: 15 residues. Trimming took 3 bases from V and 9 from J; bases not matched to a gene: 7. The CDR3 nucleotides read TGTGCCAGCAGCTTTGGGACAGGAGAAAGTTCACCCCTCCACTTT. Translated: CASSFGTGESSPLHF. The variable domain in full, completed from reference TRBV7-9 and TRBJ1-6, reads DTGVSQNPRHKITKRGQNVTFRCDPISEHNRLYWYRQTLGQGPEFLTYFQNEAQLEKSRLLSDRFSAERPKGSFSTLEIQRTEQGDSAMYLCASSFGTGESSPLHFGNGTRLTVT.

The chain carries TRBV5-1 and TRBJ2-1, with TRBD2 matching 8 bases. J was trimmed by 5 bases and V by 4 bases; bases with no gene match: 2. CDR1 SGHRS and CDR2 YFSETQ come from the germline V gene. The CDR3 sequence is 13 residues long. CDR3 protein: CASSPGGDNEQFF. For the CDR3, the DNA is TGCGCCAGCAGCCCCGGGGGGGACAATGAGCAGTTCTTC.

The V gene is TRBV9, the J gene TRBJ1-1; D is uncertain. The CDR3 has 14 residues. Germline values: CDR1 SGDLS, CDR2 YYNGEE. Trimming pared 8 bases from V and 4 bases from J, leaving 18 bases between. CDR3 sequence reads: CARRPVINSTEAFF. The CDR3, as DNA: TGTGCCAGACGTCCGGTCATTAATTCCACTGAAGCTTTCTTT.

The rearrangement joins TRBV5-4 to TRBJ2-2; no clear D gene. The CDR3 loop spans 15 amino acids. Per the germline V gene, CDR1 is SGHNT and CDR2 is YYREEE (reference sequence). V was cut by 4 bases and J by 1 base, with 11 bases left in between. The CDR3 DNA reads as TGTGCCAGCAGCCCGTTTCCGGGGAACACCGGGGAGCTGTTTTTT. Its translation is CASSPFPGNTGELFF.

The rearrangement links TRBV19 to TRBJ2-7; possibly TRBD1 for D (5 bases). The germline V gene encodes CDR1 LNHDA and CDR2 SQIVND (reference sequence). This CDR3 comprises 12 residues. Trimming removed 3 bases at V and 3 bases at J, with 6 bases between. In DNA, the CDR3 is TGTGCCAGTAGTATTCAGGGCTACGAGCAGTACTTC. This sequence encodes CASSIQGYEQYF.

J is TRBJ2-3 and V is TRBV12-3 or TRBV12-4, with D hard to call. The V end was cut by 6 bases, the J end by 4 bases, with 8 bases between. This CDR3 region has 12 residues. As DNA, the CDR3 is TGTGCCAGCAGCAGACTCCCAGATACGCAGTATTTT. Encoded protein: CASSRLPDTQYF.

This chain joins TRBV7-9 and TRBJ1-2; a weak D match, TRBD1 (6 bases). Germline CDR1 is SEHNR and CDR2 is FQNEAQ (reference sequence). CDR3 length equals 14 residues. Trimming pared 7 bases from V and 3 bases from J, leaving 15 bases between. CDR3 sequence: CASTFAGVDYGYTF. CDR3 bases: TGTGCCAGCACCTTCGCAGGGGTGGACTATGGCTACACCTTC. Based on the CDR3 plus reference TRBV7-9 and TRBJ1-2, the full variable domain is DTGVSQNPRHKITKRGQNVTFRCDPISEHNRLYWYRQTLGQGPEFLTYFQNEAQLEKSRLLSDRFSAERPKGSFSTLEIQRTEQGDSAMYLCASTFAGVDYGYTFGSGTRLTVV.

The rearrangement joins TRBV5-4 to TRBJ1-1; 9 nucleotides match TRBD1. V lost 2 bases to trimming and J lost 6 bases; unmatched junction nucleotides: 11. The CDR3 contains 16 residues. The germline gives CDR1 SGHNT, CDR2 YYREEE (reference sequence). CDR3 sequence: CASSFPGTGKRAEAFF. Written as DNA, the CDR3 is TGTGCCAGCAGCTTTCCGGGGACAGGGAAGCGCGCTGAAGCTTTCTTT.

To note about this clone: The same CDR3 can be traced to other DNA sequences in this sample. The chain employs TRBV4-1 and TRBJ1-2; D remains ambiguous. With 0 bases removed from V and 2 bases from J, the gap between germline ends came to 7 bases. CDR1 and CDR2 (germline): MGHRA, YSYEKL. This CDR3 is built from 14 residues. CDR3 sequence (DNA): TGCGCCAGCAGCCAAGAAACAGTCAACTATGGCTACACCTTC. Amino acid sequence: CASSQETVNYGYTF.

V and J are TRBV6-1 and TRBJ2-7; the D gene is possibly TRBD1 (6 bases). Between the trimmed V and J ends, which lost 1 base and 7 bases, there was a span of 11 bases. The CDR3 loop spans 13 amino acids. Germline CDR1 and CDR2: MNHNS and SASEGT. Written as DNA, the CDR3 is TGTGCCAGCAGTGAAGGGGGGCTGGGTGAGCAGTACTTC. Its translation: CASSEGGLGEQYF.

The chain links TRBV5-6 to TRBJ1-4; no clear D. V lost 1 base and J 7 bases, leaving 8 bases between the germline ends. Germline V lookup: CDR1 SGHDT, CDR2 YYEEEE. The CDR3 is made up of 13 amino acids. As DNA, the CDR3 is TGTGCCAGCAGCTTGCGCGAGGGTGAAAAACTGTTTTTT. The encoded protein is CASSLREGEKLFF.

The V call is TRBV24-1, the J call TRBJ2-1, with 7 bases fitting TRBD1. V lost 10 bases, J lost 5 bases, and 7 bases stayed unmatched. The CDR3 length is 13 residues. Germline CDR1 and CDR2: KGHDR and SFDVKD. CDR3 residues: CATGDRAHNEQFF. For the CDR3, the DNA is TGTGCCACGGGTGACAGGGCTCACAATGAGCAGTTCTTC.